Below, 4 T cell receptor beta chains from the same sample are listed, as sequenced in a study of T-cell memory formation after mild COVID-19. TCRdb called the 5' RACE reads again in MiXCR, with one record for every CDR3 protein. The sample has hundreds of thousands of distinct CDR3 sequences, less than 20% seen once. Source material: PBMCs or a T cell subset sorted from them (not recorded which). These receptors all stem from a man younger than 30 who had mild COVID-19 (a few samples of this study predate the infection). Cell type and time point are not known.

This clonotype was recorded at least ten times. J is TRBJ1-1 and V is TRBV12-3 or TRBV12-4; D ambiguous. The CDR3 is 15 amino acids. Trimming left V 5 bases short and J 4 bases short, with 17 bases between. CDR3 coding DNA: TGTGCCAGCAGTATGGAACCACTCAGGAGCACTGAAGCTTTCTTT. Translating gives CASSMEPLRSTEAFF.

This clonotype has only a few counts. The V and J genes are TRBV4-1 and TRBJ1-2, with a possible D match to TRBD1 (6 bases). V was pared by 0 bases and J by 8 bases, with 10 bases between. CDR1 and CDR2 from the germline V gene are MGHRA and YSYEKL. The CDR3 extends over 13 amino acids. The CDR3 reads CASSQEGQWGYTF. The CDR3 region has the DNA TGCGCCAGCAGCCAAGAAGGACAGTGGGGCTACACCTTC.

The chain has TRBV29-1 and TRBJ2-3; no clear D gene. Germline CDR1 reads SQVTM; CDR2 reads ANQGSEA. This CDR3 region has 11 residues. Trimming left V 4 bases short and J 1 base short, with 3 bases between. The CDR3 loop is CSVGRTDTQYF. The CDR3 DNA reads TGCAGCGTTGGACGCACAGATACGCAGTATTTT.

CDR3 region: CASSQEGRAAQPQHF. In DNA form, the CDR3 reads TGCGCCAGCAGCCAAGAGGGCCGGGCGGCTCAGCCCCAGCATTTT. V usage is TRBV4-1 and J usage is TRBJ1-5; D gene ambiguous. The CDR3 loop spans 15 amino acids. Germline-derived CDR1 and CDR2 are MGHRA and YSYEKL. Trimming cost V 0 bases and J 6 bases, with 12 bases left between them.